This T cell receptor beta chain is from a study of Ad26.COV2.S vaccination and SARS-CoV-2 variants. Regarding this clone: Its specificity is unknown.

Documented treatment: 15 to 20 received Ad26.COV2.S at low or high dose, single or two shots; 5 received placebo; per-sample allocation not given. At day 63 after the first vaccine or placebo injection, samples were drawn. This person who donated was an adult of 18-55 years in Boston. Germline V lookup: CDR1 LNHDA, CDR2 SQIVND (reference sequence). This CDR3 is built from 14 residues. V gave up 3 bases and J gave up 4 bases, with 10 bases separating them. Measured with immunoSEQ multiplex PCR; TCRdb has only the in-frame clones, and not every one. The sample has fewer than 400,000 clones, 75% to 90% seen once. Study-wide points: Breadth, reportedly substantial, characterized the spike-specific CD8+ and CD4+ T cell responses after vaccination. Vaccine and placebo recipients had similar non-spike TCR breadth.

The receptor was derived from a person between 18 and 65 years old who received the Ad26.COV2.S COVID-19 vaccine or a placebo. The sequences come from peripheral blood, collected in a trial of Ad26.COV2.S vaccine versus placebo. The chain uses TRBV19 and TRBJ1-5; D unclear. The CDR3 loop reads CASSILDGNQPQHF. The CDR3 DNA is TGTGCCAGTAGTATCTTAGACGGGAATCAGCCCCAGCATTTT.